This TCR beta chain was documented in a study of blood T cell repertoires in COVID-19. Study overall: Sites in the United States, Italy and Spain provided acute and convalescent COVID-19 samples. The cDNA or gDNA used as material had been derived from T cells, B-cell-depleted T cells, or PBMCs.

This table comes from immunoSEQ multiplex PCR, and its TCRdb copy is limited to in-frame clones, with some not included. Of over 200,000 clones listed, less than 85% are singletons. This clone has a single count. The germline V gene has CDR1 ENHRY and CDR2 SYGVKD. This CDR3 has 14 amino acids. V lost 8 bases to trimming and J lost 7 bases; unmatched junction nucleotides: 12. This study enrolled people aged about 18 to 100 from about two dozen US geographic areas. Recovered status in Cohort 3 required two negative PCRs, clearance, or symptom resolution. This receptor was identified in a man between 35 and 55 years old who had recovered from COVID-19. The sequencing sample was made of PBMCs or T cells enriched from blood (not recorded which). J is TRBJ2-7 and V is TRBV10-3; TRBD1 matches 9 bases. Here the CDR3 DNA reads TGTGCCATCTCGGGCCGGGACAGGGAGTATGAGCAGTACTTC. Translated: CAISGRDREYEQYF.